This T cell receptor (beta chain) appears in the sequencing data of a study of blood T cell repertoires in COVID-19. Looked up from germline, CDR1 is SGHDT and CDR2 is YYEEEE. The CDR3 sequence is 13 residues long. The V end lost 5 bases, the J end lost 5 bases, and 13 bases lay between the germline ends. This table comes from immunoSEQ multiplex PCR, and its TCRdb copy is limited to in-frame clones, with some not included. The profile shows 200,000 or so clones, over 75% of them singletons. The sequence came from a human donor in a cohort sampled during active COVID-19. The sequenced sample was peripheral blood. The J gene is TRBJ2-5, the V gene TRBV5-6; possible D gene TRBD1, 6 bases. This CDR3 is CASRQGLRETQYF. In DNA, the CDR3 is TGTGCCAGCAGACAGGGTCTACGGGAGACCCAGTACTTC.